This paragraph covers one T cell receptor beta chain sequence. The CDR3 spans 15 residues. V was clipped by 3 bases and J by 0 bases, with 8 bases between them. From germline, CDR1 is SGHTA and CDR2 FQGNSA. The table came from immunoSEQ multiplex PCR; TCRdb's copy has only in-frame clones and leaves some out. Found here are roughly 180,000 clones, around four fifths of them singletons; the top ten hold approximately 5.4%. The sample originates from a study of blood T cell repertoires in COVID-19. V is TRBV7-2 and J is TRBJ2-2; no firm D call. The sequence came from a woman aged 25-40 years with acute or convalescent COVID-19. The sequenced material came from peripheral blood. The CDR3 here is CASSLGHANTGELFF. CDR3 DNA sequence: TGTGCCAGCAGCTTGGGCCACGCGAACACCGGGGAGCTGTTTTTT.